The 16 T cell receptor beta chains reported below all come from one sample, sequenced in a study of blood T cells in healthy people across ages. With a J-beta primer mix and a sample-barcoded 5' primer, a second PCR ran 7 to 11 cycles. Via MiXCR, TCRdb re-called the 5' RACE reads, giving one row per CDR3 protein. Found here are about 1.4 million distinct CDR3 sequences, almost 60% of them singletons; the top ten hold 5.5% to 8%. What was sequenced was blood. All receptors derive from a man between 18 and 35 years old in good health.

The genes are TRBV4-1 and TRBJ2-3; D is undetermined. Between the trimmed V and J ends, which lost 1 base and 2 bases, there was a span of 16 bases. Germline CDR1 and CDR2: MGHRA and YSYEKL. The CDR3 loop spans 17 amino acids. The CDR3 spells CASSQVPVTSNTDTQYF. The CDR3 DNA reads TGCGCCAGCAGCCAAGTTCCAGTGACCTCAAACACAGATACGCAGTATTTT.

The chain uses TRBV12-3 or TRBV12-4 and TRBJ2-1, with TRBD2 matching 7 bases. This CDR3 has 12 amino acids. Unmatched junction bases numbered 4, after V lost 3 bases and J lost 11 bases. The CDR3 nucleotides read TGTGCCAGCAGTTTCGCGCGGGAGAAGCAGTTCTTC. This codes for CASSFAREKQFF.

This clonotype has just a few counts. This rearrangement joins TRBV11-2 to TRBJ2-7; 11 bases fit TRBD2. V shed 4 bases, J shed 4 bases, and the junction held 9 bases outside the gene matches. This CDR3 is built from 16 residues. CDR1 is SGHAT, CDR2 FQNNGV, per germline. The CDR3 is CASSSGLLAGVYEQYF. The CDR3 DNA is TGTGCCAGCAGCTCCGGTCTACTAGCGGGAGTTTACGAGCAGTACTTC.

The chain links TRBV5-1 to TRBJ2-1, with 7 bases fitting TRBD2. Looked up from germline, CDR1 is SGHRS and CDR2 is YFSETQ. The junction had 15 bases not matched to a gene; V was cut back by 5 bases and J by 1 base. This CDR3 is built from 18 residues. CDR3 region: CASSPPGGTIWSYNEQFF. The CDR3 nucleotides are TGCGCCAGCAGTCCTCCGGGGGGTACCATATGGTCCTACAATGAGCAGTTCTTC. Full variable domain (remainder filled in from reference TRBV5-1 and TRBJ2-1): KAGVTQTPRYLIKTRGQQVTLSCSPISGHRSVSWYQQTPGQGLQFLFEYFSETQRNKGNFPGRFSGRQFSNSRSEMNVSTLELGDSALYLCASSPPGGTIWSYNEQFFGPGTRLTVL.

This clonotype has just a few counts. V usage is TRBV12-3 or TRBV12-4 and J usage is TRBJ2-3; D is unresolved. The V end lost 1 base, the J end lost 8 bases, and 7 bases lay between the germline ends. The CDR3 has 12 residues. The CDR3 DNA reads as TGTGCCAGCAGTTTAGACTGGGGTACGCAGTATTTT. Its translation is CASSLDWGTQYF.

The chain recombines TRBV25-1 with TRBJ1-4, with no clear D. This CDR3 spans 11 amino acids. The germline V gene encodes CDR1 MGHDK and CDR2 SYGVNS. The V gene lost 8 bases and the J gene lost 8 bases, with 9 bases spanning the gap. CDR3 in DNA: TGTGCCAGCCGAGAAAGGGAAAAACTGTTTTTT. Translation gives CASREREKLFF. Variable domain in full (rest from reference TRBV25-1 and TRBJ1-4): EADIYQTPRYLVIGTGKKITLECSQTMGHDKMYWYQQDPGMELHLIHYSYGVNSTEKGDLSSESTVSRIRTEHFPLTLESARPSHTSQYLCASREREKLFFGSGTQLSVL.

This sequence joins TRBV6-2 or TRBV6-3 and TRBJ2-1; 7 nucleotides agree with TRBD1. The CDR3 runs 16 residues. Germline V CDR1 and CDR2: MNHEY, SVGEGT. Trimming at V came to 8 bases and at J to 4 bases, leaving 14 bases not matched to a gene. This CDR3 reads CASLSLPGQTYNEQFF. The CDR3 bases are TGTGCCAGCTTATCCCTACCGGGACAGACTTACAATGAGCAGTTCTTC.

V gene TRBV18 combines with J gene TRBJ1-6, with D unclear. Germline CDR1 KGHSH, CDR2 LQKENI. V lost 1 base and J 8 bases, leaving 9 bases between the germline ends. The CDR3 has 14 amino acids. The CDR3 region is CASSPLGYDSPLHF. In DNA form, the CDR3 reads TGTGCCAGCTCACCACTAGGGTACGATTCACCCCTCCACTTT.

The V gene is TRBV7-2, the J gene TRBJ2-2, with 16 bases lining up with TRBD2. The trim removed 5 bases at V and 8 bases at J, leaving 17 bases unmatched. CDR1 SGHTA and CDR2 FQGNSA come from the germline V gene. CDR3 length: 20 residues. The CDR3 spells CASSATGTSGGVWYLGELFF. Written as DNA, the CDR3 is TGTGCCAGCAGCGCGACCGGGACTAGCGGGGGGGTTTGGTATTTGGGGGAGCTGTTTTTT.

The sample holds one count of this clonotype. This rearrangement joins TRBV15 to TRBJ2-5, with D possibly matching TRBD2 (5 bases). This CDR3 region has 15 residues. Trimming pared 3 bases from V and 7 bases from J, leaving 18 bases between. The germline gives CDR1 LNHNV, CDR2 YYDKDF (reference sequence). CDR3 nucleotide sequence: TGTGCCACCAGCAGCCACTTAATGACCGGAGGGACCCAGTACTTC. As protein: CATSSHLMTGGTQYF.

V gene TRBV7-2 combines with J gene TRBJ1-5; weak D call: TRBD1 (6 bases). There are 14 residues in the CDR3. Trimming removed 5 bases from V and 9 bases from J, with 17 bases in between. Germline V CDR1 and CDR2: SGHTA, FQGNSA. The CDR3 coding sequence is TGTGCCAGCAGCCAAAACAGGGTCGCCTGGCCCCAGCATTTT. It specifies CASSQNRVAWPQHF.

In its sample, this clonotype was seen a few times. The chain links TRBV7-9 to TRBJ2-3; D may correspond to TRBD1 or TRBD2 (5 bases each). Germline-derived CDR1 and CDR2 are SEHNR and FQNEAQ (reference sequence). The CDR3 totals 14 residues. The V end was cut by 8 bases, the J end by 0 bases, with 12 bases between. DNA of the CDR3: TGTGCCAGCGCCGGGACGGCTAGCACAGATACGCAGTATTTT. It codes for CASAGTASTDTQYF.

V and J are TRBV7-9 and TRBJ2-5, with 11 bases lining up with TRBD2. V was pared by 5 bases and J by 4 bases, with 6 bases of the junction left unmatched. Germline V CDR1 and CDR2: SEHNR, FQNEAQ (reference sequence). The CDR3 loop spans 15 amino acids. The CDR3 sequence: CASSTPGTSGETQYF. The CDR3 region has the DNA TGTGCCAGCAGCACCCCCGGGACTAGCGGAGAGACCCAGTACTTC. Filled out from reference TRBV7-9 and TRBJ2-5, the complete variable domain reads DTGVSQNPRHKITKRGQNVTFRCDPISEHNRLYWYRQTLGQGPEFLTYFQNEAQLEKSRLLSDRFSAERPKGSFSTLEIQRTEQGDSAMYLCASSTPGTSGETQYFGPGTRLLVL.

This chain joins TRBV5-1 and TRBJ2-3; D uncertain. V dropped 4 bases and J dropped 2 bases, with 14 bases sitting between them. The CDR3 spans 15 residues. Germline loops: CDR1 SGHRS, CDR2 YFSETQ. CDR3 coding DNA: TGCGCCAGCAGCCCTCTCCAACCTCCCACAGATACGCAGTATTTT. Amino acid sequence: CASSPLQPPTDTQYF.

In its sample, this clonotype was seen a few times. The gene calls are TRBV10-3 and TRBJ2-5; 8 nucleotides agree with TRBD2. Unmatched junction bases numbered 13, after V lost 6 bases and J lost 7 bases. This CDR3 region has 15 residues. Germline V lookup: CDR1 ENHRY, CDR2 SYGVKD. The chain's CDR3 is CAISPLPGGDVTQYF. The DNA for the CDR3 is TGTGCCATCAGCCCCCTCCCCGGGGGGGACGTGACCCAGTACTTC.

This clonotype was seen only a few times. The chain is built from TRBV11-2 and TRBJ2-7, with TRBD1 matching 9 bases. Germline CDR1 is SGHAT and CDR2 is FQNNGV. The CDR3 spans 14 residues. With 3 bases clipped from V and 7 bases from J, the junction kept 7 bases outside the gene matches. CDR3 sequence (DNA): TGTGCCAGCAGCTTTAGGGACAGGGTTACTGAGCAGTACTTC. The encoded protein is CASSFRDRVTEQYF.